This T cell receptor beta chain is from a study of metastatic and nonmetastatic thyroid tumors. Looking at the study overall: Comparative analysis of repertoires was undertaken across blood and tumor or nodule tissue obtained from malignant and benign thyroid patients. Study results and limitations: Reports indicated that malignant thyroid tumors showed significantly higher TCR beta diversity than benign nodules did, in blood and tumor.

As originally analysed: The distant-metastasis classifier for papillary thyroid cancer was built from CDR3 differences across clinicopathological groups. TCRdb used MiXCR to call clones anew from the PCR reads. None of the V and J calls come from the authors' own analysis; TCRdb made them. The sample contains 20,000 to 25,000 clones, 20% of which appear only once. Prior to thyroid surgery, none of the patients had received any treatment. This CDR3 is 13 amino acids long. Germline V lookup: CDR1 SEHNR, CDR2 FQNEAQ (reference sequence). The V end lost 5 bases, the J end lost 2 bases, and 8 bases lay between the germline ends. This clone was counted ten times or more. Its target is not known.

The V and J genes are TRBV7-9 and TRBJ2-3; unclear D gene. The source of this sequence is a female donor with papillary thyroid cancer or a benign thyroid nodule (not recorded which). Some clones in this sample may be carry-over from other donors' samples. What was sequenced was blood. The CDR3 loop reads CASSTQLTDTQYF. The CDR3, as DNA: TGTGCCAGCAGCACTCAGCTCACAGATACGCAGTATTTT.